Below, 13 T cell receptor beta chains from the same sample are listed, as sequenced in a study of cytomegalovirus exposure and HLA in healthy donors. Only in-frame clones appear in the TCRdb table, and some are missing; sequencing was by immunoSEQ multiplex PCR. The table lists about 56,000 clones, 85% to 90% of them singletons. Sequencing was done on a sample of PBMCs. The source of these receptors is a woman aged 18-29 years in good health and CMV-seronegative.

J is TRBJ2-7 and V is TRBV13; the match to TRBD1 covers 8 bases. CDR1 PRHDT and CDR2 FYEKMQ come from the germline V gene (reference sequence). Trimming cost V 4 bases and J 3 bases; bases outside gene matches: 5. This CDR3 has 14 residues. CDR3 loop: CASSYGQGHYEQYF. The CDR3, as DNA: TGTGCCAGCAGCTACGGACAGGGCCACTACGAGCAGTACTTC. The variable domain in full, with the rest retrieved from reference TRBV13 and TRBJ2-7, is AAGVIQSPRHLIKEKRETATLKCYPIPRHDTVYWYQQGPGQDPQFLISFYEKMQSDKGSIPDRFSAQQFSDYHSELNMSSLELGDSALYFCASSYGQGHYEQYFGPGTRLTVT.

This clone was seen once. The chain carries TRBV9 and TRBJ2-7; tentative D call: TRBD1 (5 bases). Looked up from germline, CDR1 is SGDLS and CDR2 is YYNGEE. The V end was cut by 7 bases, the J end by 4 bases, with 9 bases between. This CDR3 is built from 11 residues. The CDR3 here is CASGQGYEQYF. The CDR3 DNA sequence: TGTGCCAGCGGTCAGGGATACGAGCAGTACTTC.

This chain links TRBV13 with TRBJ2-3, with D uncertain. Germline loops: CDR1 PRHDT, CDR2 FYEKMQ (reference sequence). The CDR3 is 14 residues long. V lost 3 bases to trimming and J lost 1 base, with 8 bases between them. The CDR3 region has the DNA TGTGCCAGCAGCTTTTCCCGGGGCACAGATACGCAGTATTTT. Amino acids: CASSFSRGTDTQYF.

The V gene is TRBV7-9, the J gene TRBJ1-5; maybe TRBD1 (6 bases). Germline V gene sequence: CDR1 SEHNR, CDR2 FQNEAQ (reference sequence). V lost 5 bases, J lost 3 bases, and 11 bases lay in between. This CDR3 has 14 amino acids. The CDR3 loop is CASSMTGINQPQHF. Written as DNA, the CDR3 is TGTGCCAGCAGCATGACAGGAATCAATCAGCCCCAGCATTTT.

The chain is built from TRBV27 and TRBJ2-6; 9 positions agree with TRBD1. The CDR3 contains 19 residues. V shed 6 bases, J shed 4 bases, and the junction held 16 bases outside the gene matches. In germline, CDR1 is MNHEY, CDR2 SMNVEV (reference sequence). The CDR3 sequence: CASSPSPGQGFPGANVLTF. CDR3 nucleotide sequence: TGTGCCAGCAGCCCATCCCCGGGACAGGGATTCCCGGGGGCCAACGTCCTGACTTTC.

There are a few counts of this clone. Here the CDR3 DNA reads TGCGCCAGCAGCCCCCTCCGGGACAGCTATGGCTACACCTTC. It translates to CASSPLRDSYGYTF. The genes are TRBV5-1 and TRBJ1-2; 7 nucleotides line up with TRBD1. Germline assignment: CDR1 SGHRS and CDR2 YFSETQ. This CDR3 spans 14 amino acids. The V and J ends lost 4 bases and 4 bases, in that order; junction bases with no gene match: 7.

This clone was picked up a small number of times. The chain couples TRBV19 to TRBJ2-2; 14 nucleotides agree with TRBD2. Trimming removed 5 bases from V and 4 bases from J; junction bases left unmatched: 3. CDR1 is LNHDA and CDR2 is SQIVND in the germline V gene (reference sequence). The CDR3 contains 16 residues. The CDR3, as DNA: TGTGCCAGTAGTCCGACTAGCGGGGGGGCCACCGGGGAGCTGTTTTTT. It codes for CASSPTSGGATGELFF.

This chain joins TRBV7-3 and TRBJ2-4; 7 bases map to TRBD2. The germline V gene has CDR1 SGHTA and CDR2 FQGTGA. The CDR3 is 15 amino acids. With V trimmed by 2 bases and J by 8 bases, 9 bases remained unmatched. Written as DNA, the CDR3 is TGTGCCAGCAGCTTAGGGAATGGGGGGGAAGACATTCAGTACTTC. This encodes CASSLGNGGEDIQYF.

This chain connects TRBV27 to TRBJ1-5; 7 nucleotides agree with TRBD1. The germline V gene has CDR1 MNHEY and CDR2 SMNVEV (reference sequence). The CDR3 is 15 residues long. V shed 2 bases and J 4 bases; nucleotides not matched to a gene: 5. In nucleotides, the CDR3 is TGTGCCAGCAGTTTAGGAGGGACAGCTAATCAGCCCCAGCATTTT. It encodes CASSLGGTANQPQHF.

This chain uses TRBV4-3 with TRBJ1-4, with D uncertain. Germline V gene lookup returns CDR1 LGHNA and CDR2 YSLEER. The CDR3 sequence is 15 residues long. Trimming removed 0 bases at V and 8 bases at J, with 13 bases between. For the CDR3, the DNA is TGCGCCAGCAGCCAAGATTTTGCCAGACAAGAAAAACTGTTTTTT. This encodes CASSQDFARQEKLFF.

The V call is TRBV6-1, the J call TRBJ1-4, with a weak D call TRBD1 (5 bases). Germline V gives CDR1 MNHNS, CDR2 SASEGT. V was cut by 5 bases and J by 3 bases, with 10 bases left in between. The CDR3 spans 14 residues. This CDR3 reads CASSQGSPNEKLFF. The CDR3 DNA sequence: TGTGCCAGCAGTCAGGGCAGCCCTAATGAAAAACTGTTTTTT.

V gene TRBV7-9 combines with J gene TRBJ2-4, with TRBD1 matching 8 bases. The V and J ends lost 5 bases and 9 bases, in that order; junction bases with no gene match: 3. This CDR3 is built from 12 residues. CDR1 and CDR2 from the germline V gene are SEHNR and FQNEAQ (reference sequence). The CDR3 region is CASSRTGSIQYF. CDR3 sequence (DNA): TGTGCCAGCAGCCGGACAGGGTCCATTCAGTACTTC.

The V call is TRBV7-9, the J call TRBJ2-5; TRBD2 agrees at 7 bases. Unmatched junction bases numbered 7, after V lost 8 bases and J lost 1 base. The CDR3 has 14 residues. In germline, CDR1 is SEHNR, CDR2 FQNEAQ (reference sequence). CDR3 sequence (DNA): TGTGCCAGCGCTAGCGGAGGGGTCCAAGAGACCCAGTACTTC. Protein product: CASASGGVQETQYF.